Here is one TCR beta chain with its context. CDR1 is KGHSH, CDR2 LQKENI, per germline. CDR3 length: 13 residues. V trimming: 4 bases; J trimming: 7 bases; junction bases outside the gene matches: 4. The data belong to a study of T cell responses to AZD1222 COVID-19 vaccine. Produced via immunoSEQ multiplex PCR; TCRdb's table is partial and in-frame only. The data hold around 160,000 clones, with 80% to 90% observed a single time. This clonotype was obtained from an adult in good health. The chain couples TRBV18 to TRBJ1-3; 7 bases are shared with TRBD1. The starting material was peripheral blood, obtained on day 0 of AZD1222 vaccination. CDR3 DNA: TGTGCCAGCTCACAAGACAGGGAGAACACCATATATTTT. Protein: CASSQDRENTIYF.